This TCR beta chain was profiled in a study of T cells in Graves' hyperthyroidism and ophthalmopathy (dated by TCRdb to about 2019). About the investigation overall: Peripheral blood samples were taken at initial diagnosis, before any treatment was given. In roughly six Graves' hyperthyroidism patients, the study also compared T-cell repertoires from thyroid tissue with T-cell repertoires from blood. The 90 to 100 discovery patients were randomly divided into training and test sets at a 7:3 ratio. After blood sampling, hyperthyroidism patients were treated with methimazole at a starting dose of 30 mg daily, and ophthalmopathy patients were treated with high-dose intravenous methylprednisolone. TCR Vbeta CDR3 sequencing of fewer than 150 peripheral blood samples (over 40 ophthalmopathy, about 75 hyperthyroidism and around 17 progressor patients) is reported in the paper. Prospective prediction of ophthalmopathy was tested in an independent validation cohort consisting of 18 hyperthyroidism patients and approximately 16 patients who later progressed to ophthalmopathy. A discovery cohort of fewer than 110 patients, fewer than 50 with Graves' ophthalmopathy and 55 to 65 with stable Graves' hyperthyroidism, was used to find distinguishing TCR V-J signatures.

A patient counted as having stable Graves' hyperthyroidism if no progression to ophthalmopathy occurred over 18 months of follow-up. Hyperthyroidism patients were aged 18 to 65 years and newly diagnosed, with disease duration of less than 2 months. The study excluded patients with uncontrolled infections, other autoimmune diseases, pregnancy or lactation. Diagnoses relied on clinical symptoms, serum thyroxine and TRAb, thyroid ultrasound and orbital computed tomography. PBMCs were isolated from about 9.2 ml of fresh peripheral blood by Ficoll-Paque density gradient centrifugation. Total RNA was extracted using Trizol reagent, and RNA quality was assessed on an Agilent 2100 Bioanalyzer. Findings and caveats that apply to the study as a whole: Sample size was not statistically predetermined, and investigators were not blinded to group allocation. Ophthalmopathy was separated from stable hyperthyroidism by a 13 V-J signature model, with around 88% sensitivity and approximately 81% specificity obtained in cross-validation and 80%/75% obtained in testing. In validation, progression to ophthalmopathy was predicted by the model with 55% to 71% sensitivity and 72% to 85% specificity, a median of approximately 6.5 months before onset. Most expanded thyroid clonotypes (frequency above 0.001) were also found in blood, which suggests that blood repertoires may mirror thyroid immune responses.

The table lists this clonotype with a count of one. The antigen it binds to is not known. One base away there is no much larger clone; base qualities are not given. One read is thin evidence. The TCR beta CDR3 regions were amplified from RNA transcripts. For the first round of RT-PCR on the TCR CDR3, the HTBI primer set was used together with the Qiagen OneStep RT-PCR kit. The libraries were constructed in a second round of multiplex PCR and then size-selected and purified. Sequencing of the libraries was done on an Illumina HiSeq2000 using paired-end 100 bp reads. On the study's bioinformatics: SOAPnuke was used to process the raw data, throwing out any read that contained adapters or uncalled bases, had a mean Phred below 15, or lacked an exact constant-primer or identifier match. COPE v1.2.5 was used to merge high-quality paired reads, and clonotypes were defined as unique nucleotide sequences. MiTCR v1.1 was used to align clonotypes to the IMGT TRBV, TRBD and TRBJ reference segments. The analysis included only V-J combinations with a frequency above 0.0001, which together covered over 98% of the repertoires. The TCS score was defined as the ratio of F50 (clonal expansion) to E x V (chaos), calculated using BLOSUM62-based TCRdist between CDR3 peptides within each V-J. Welch's t-statistics and random forest reduced 514 V-J features to roughly 13, which were used in a naive Bayes classifier (R e1071). TCRdb reworked the public reads: Q25 trimming with fastp, MiXCR clone assembly, productive beta chains retained. CDR3 protein duplicates are merged, each entry listing the most common genes and DNA. What appears here as the V and J calls and clone size reflects TCRdb's work, not the paper's. In this sample the table shows some 460,000 distinct CDR3 sequences, 15% to 19% of which occur a single time. 14% of the sample rests with the top ten.

Sequencing input: blood. The TCR was taken from a woman younger than 35 with Graves' hyperthyroidism.

The CDR3 region: CASGSTADGQFF. The nucleotide sequence reads TGTGCCAGCGGCTCTACGGCGGATGGGCAGTTCTTC. The chain uses TRBV11-2 and TRBJ2-1; no D gene call is confident. V and J lose 8 bases and 12 bases, and a span of 17 bases separates them. In the germline V gene, CDR1 corresponds to SGHAT and CDR2 to FQNNGV. From the cysteine through the phenylalanine, the CDR3 covers 12 amino acids. The entry retains the CDR3 DNA only, 36 bases that are in frame from base 1.